A single sample gave rise to the 18 T cell receptor beta chains below, sequenced in a study of control samples from healthy donors and cancer patients. Sequenced by immunoSEQ multiplex PCR; TCRdb stores in-frame clones only, minus some. The sample holds roughly 100,000 clones, 70% to 90% seen once. The sample consisted of blood. Every receptor here comes from a woman aged 45-60 years in good health.

This chain joins TRBV12-3 or TRBV12-4 and TRBJ2-3; D remains unclear. The CDR3 has 13 amino acids. V was clipped by 6 bases and J by 1 base, with 8 bases between them. CDR3 sequence: CASSPFRTDTQYF. CDR3 sequence (DNA): TGTGCCAGCAGCCCGTTCCGCACAGATACGCAGTATTTT.

This clone was detected once. The V and J genes are TRBV9 and TRBJ1-6; D is unclear. The CDR3 totals 14 residues. Between the trimmed V and J ends, which lost 4 bases and 7 bases, there was a span of 12 bases. Germline loops: CDR1 SGDLS, CDR2 YYNGEE. CDR3 region: CASSPQMDNSPLHF. In DNA, the CDR3 is TGTGCCAGCAGCCCTCAAATGGACAATTCACCCCTCCACTTT.

About this clone: The junction shows a germline mismatch at one end, possibly a read error. The chain joins TRBV7-7 to TRBJ2-5, with D tentatively TRBD2 (6 bases). The length of the CDR3 is 14 residues. Germline V gene sequence: CDR1 SSHAT, CDR2 FNYEAQ (reference sequence). The CDR3 DNA is TGTGCTAGCAGTGGTGGGAGGACCCAAGAGACCCAGTACTTC. Translation gives CASSGGRTQETQYF.

This clone was found a few times. This chain connects TRBV7-9 to TRBJ2-3, with D tentatively TRBD1 or TRBD2 (5 bases each). The germline gives CDR1 SEHNR, CDR2 FQNEAQ (reference sequence). V was cut by 4 bases and J by 0 bases, with 8 bases left in between. The CDR3 runs 14 residues. The CDR3 bases are TGTGCCAGCAGCTGGGGACGGAGCACAGATACGCAGTATTTT. It codes for CASSWGRSTDTQYF.

The rearrangement uses TRBV7-2 and TRBJ2-7, with D hard to call. The V and J ends lost 1 base and 3 bases respectively, with 7 bases between them. The CDR3 has 13 residues. Germline V lookup: CDR1 SGHTA, CDR2 FQGNSA. The chain's CDR3 is CASSLVGDYEQYF. The CDR3 nucleotides are TGTGCCAGCAGCTTAGTAGGAGACTACGAGCAGTACTTC.

The gene calls are TRBV14 and TRBJ2-1, with TRBD2 matching 10 bases. CDR1 is SGHDN and CDR2 is FVKESK in the germline V gene. There are 19 residues in the CDR3. Trimming took 2 bases from V and 4 from J; bases not matched to a gene: 14. CDR3 bases: TGTGCCAGCAGCCAACCCCGTGCGGTCGGACTAGCGGTGTACAATGAGCAGTTCTTC. Translated, it gives CASSQPRAVGLAVYNEQFF.

This clone showed up just once. The chain is built from TRBV7-8 and TRBJ2-7; 9 positions match TRBD1. The CDR3 loop spans 16 amino acids. Trimming cost V 5 bases and J 0 bases; bases outside gene matches: 8. From germline, CDR1 is SGHVS and CDR2 FQNEAQ. CDR3 loop: CASSRGTGNPSYEQYF. Here the CDR3 DNA reads TGTGCCAGCAGCCGTGGGACAGGGAACCCCTCCTACGAGCAGTACTTC. Combining the CDR3 with reference TRBV7-8 and TRBJ2-7 gives the whole variable domain GAGVSQSPRYKVAKRGQDVALRCDPISGHVSLFWYQQALGQGPEFLTYFQNEAQLDKSGLPSDRFFAERPEGSVSTLKIQRTQQEDSAVYLCASSRGTGNPSYEQYFGPGTRLTVT.

V usage is TRBV15 and J usage is TRBJ2-7, with D tentatively TRBD2 (5 bases). V was pared by 5 bases and J by 3 bases, with 17 bases between. The CDR3 sequence is 15 residues long. Germline V gene data show CDR1 as LNHNV and CDR2 as YYDKDF (reference sequence). The CDR3 DNA sequence: TGTGCCACCAGCGCAACCTTGGGGAGTTTCTACGAGCAGTACTTC. This sequence encodes CATSATLGSFYEQYF.

The chain employs TRBV5-1 and TRBJ1-1; 8 bases match TRBD1. CDR1 is SGHRS and CDR2 is YFSETQ in the germline V gene. This CDR3 region has 15 residues. V trimming: 3 bases; J trimming: 3 bases; junction bases outside the gene matches: 7. The CDR3 DNA follows: TGCGCCAGCAGCTCGACAGGGGAAAGGCACACTGAAGCTTTCTTT. Its protein product is CASSSTGERHTEAFF.

V is TRBV4-2 and J is TRBJ1-4, with D unclear. Trimming pared 2 bases from V and 5 bases from J, leaving 12 bases between. The CDR3 extends over 15 amino acids. CDR1 is LGHNA, CDR2 YNFKEQ, per germline. The CDR3, as DNA: TGTGCCAGCAGCCAAATTTCAGCCTCAAATGAAAAACTGTTTTTT. It codes for CASSQISASNEKLFF.

The CDR3 sequence is CASSLDRHTEAFF. CDR3 nucleotides: TGTGCCAGCAGCTTGGACAGGCACACTGAAGCTTTCTTT. The V gene is TRBV11-3, the J gene TRBJ1-1, with 7 bases lining up with TRBD1. The V segment lost 3 bases and the J segment 3 bases; nucleotides outside the gene matches: 1. Germline loops: CDR1 SGHNT, CDR2 YENEEA. This CDR3 has 13 residues.

The rearrangement links TRBV6-5 to TRBJ2-7, with 8 bases identical to TRBD2. CDR3 size: 15 residues. V was clipped by 5 bases and J by 0 bases; unmatched bases: 6. Germline CDR1 reads MNHEY; CDR2 reads SVGAGI. The CDR3 DNA reads TGTGCCAGCAGTCAAACGAGCGGGAGCTCCTACGAGCAGTACTTC. This codes for CASSQTSGSSYEQYF.

The chain couples TRBV6-5 to TRBJ2-7, with 7 bases matching TRBD1. V lost 6 bases and J lost 0; bases outside the gene matches: 8. CDR3 length: 15 residues. From germline, CDR1 is MNHEY and CDR2 SVGAGI. The CDR3 DNA reads as TGTGCCAGCAGCCCCGGGACAGCGATCTCCTACGAGCAGTACTTC. It codes for CASSPGTAISYEQYF.

The chain carries TRBV12-3 or TRBV12-4 and TRBJ1-2; a possible D gene is TRBD1 (5 bases). The CDR3 extends over 13 amino acids. Trimming removed 5 bases from V and 2 bases from J, with 9 bases in between. The CDR3: CASSPRENYGYTF. Here the CDR3 DNA reads TGTGCCAGCAGTCCCAGGGAAAACTATGGCTACACCTTC.

The V and J genes are TRBV29-1 and TRBJ2-5; 8 positions match TRBD1. Trimming cost V 0 bases and J 14 bases; bases outside gene matches: 23. There are 17 residues in the CDR3. Germline CDR1 is SQVTM and CDR2 is ANQGSEA. Here the CDR3 DNA reads TGCAGCGTTGAAGATATACGGTCCGGGACAGGAAAAGAGACCCGATACTTC. Protein: CSVEDIRSGTGKETRYF.

J is TRBJ1-5 and V is TRBV12-3 or TRBV12-4, with 8 nucleotides matching TRBD1. Trimming took 7 bases from V and 5 from J; bases not matched to a gene: 4. CDR3 length equals 13 residues. The DNA for the CDR3 is TGTGCCAGCAACCGACAGGGGCATCAGCCCCAGCATTTT. This gives the protein CASNRQGHQPQHF.

The chain carries TRBV11-3 and TRBJ2-1; the D is unclear. The CDR3 loop spans 12 amino acids. CDR1 and CDR2 (germline): SGHNT, YENEEA. With 0 bases removed from V and 7 bases from J, the gap between germline ends came to 4 bases. The DNA of the CDR3 is TGTGCCAGCAGCTTAGACTCTAATGAGCAGTTCTTC. It yields the protein CASSLDSNEQFF.

The chain couples TRBV6-6 to TRBJ2-5, with D maybe TRBD1 (6 bases). This CDR3 spans 14 amino acids. The germline gives CDR1 MNHNY, CDR2 SVGAGI (reference sequence). Trimming stripped 5 bases from V and 1 base from J, with 11 bases between. DNA of the CDR3: TGTGCCAGCAGTCCGGGACAACTCCAAGAGACCCAGTACTTC. Translation: CASSPGQLQETQYF.